Presented here are 27 T cell receptor beta chains from one specimen sequenced in a study of vaccination and CD4 T cells after COVID-19. The antigens of these receptors remain unknown. Specified treatment: approximately nine-day PBMC culture with coronavirus spike peptide pools or control peptides (ViraFEST assay). The Oncomine TCR Beta short-read assay generated sequence data from the DNA of cultured CD4+ T cells. Each CDR3 protein is one row after TCRdb ran MiXCR on the PCR reads. The data contain approximately 9,700 distinct CDR3 sequences, around 68% of them singletons. Sequences were obtained from CD4+ T cells from blood, cultured in vitro. These TCRs come from a human donor who had recovered from COVID-19.

The chain uses TRBV11-3 and TRBJ2-3, with 11 bases lining up with TRBD1. The CDR3 contains 16 residues. CDR1 SGHNT and CDR2 YENEEA come from the germline V gene. V lost 4 bases, J lost 2 bases, and 5 bases stayed unmatched. This chain's CDR3 is CASSSGGQGVTDTQYF. The CDR3 bases are TGTGCCAGCAGCTCGGGGGGACAGGGGGTCACAGATACGCAGTATTTT.

The chain employs TRBV7-9 and TRBJ2-5; TRBD2 matches at 8 bases. The CDR3 spans 15 residues. The V segment lost 5 bases and the J segment 4 bases; nucleotides outside the gene matches: 9. Germline V gene sequence: CDR1 SEHNR, CDR2 FQNEAQ (reference sequence). CDR3 DNA: TGTGCCAGCAGCCCCCAAGCGGGAGTGGGAGAGACCCAGTACTTC. Protein sequence: CASSPQAGVGETQYF. The whole variable domain, remainder taken from reference TRBV7-9 and TRBJ2-5, is DTGVSQNPRHKITKRGQNVTFRCDPISEHNRLYWYRQTLGQGPEFLTYFQNEAQLEKSRLLSDRFSAERPKGSFSTLEIQRTEQGDSAMYLCASSPQAGVGETQYFGPGTRLLVL.

The rearrangement joins TRBV6-1 to TRBJ1-1, with a tentative D call TRBD1 (5 bases). CDR1 and CDR2 (germline): MNHNS, SASEGT. Trimming removed 8 bases at V and 1 base at J, with 14 bases between. The CDR3 contains 14 residues. The CDR3 sequence is CASFQGFGNTEAFF. CDR3 in DNA: TGTGCCAGCTTCCAGGGATTCGGGAACACTGAAGCTTTCTTT.

The genes are TRBV20-1 and TRBJ1-3; D is ambiguous. The germline V gene encodes CDR1 DFQATT and CDR2 SNEGSKA (reference sequence). The CDR3 has 13 residues. Trimming took off 3 bases at V and 0 bases at J, with 6 bases between the two ends. The CDR3 spells CSASVYSGNTIYF. CDR3 DNA sequence: TGCAGTGCTAGTGTATACTCTGGAAACACCATATATTTT.

V is TRBV10-3 and J is TRBJ2-4; 12 nucleotides agree with TRBD2. After removal of 10 bases from V and 7 bases from J, the junction contained 5 bases not matched to a gene. The V gene's germline CDR1 is ENHRY and CDR2 SYGVKD. The CDR3 runs to 13 residues. The CDR3, as DNA: TGTGCCACCGGACTAGCGGGGTCTAACATTCAGTACTTC. Translating it yields CATGLAGSNIQYF.

CDR3 sequence (DNA): TGTGCCAGCAGTGAAGACAGGGGAGCGGAGACCCAGTACTTC. Protein sequence: CASSEDRGAETQYF. V is TRBV6-1 and J is TRBJ2-5; 7 bases agree with TRBD1. The germline V gene has CDR1 MNHNS and CDR2 SASEGT. CDR3 length: 14 amino acids. With V trimmed by 1 base and J by 5 bases, 4 bases remained unmatched.

The V call is TRBV10-3, the J call TRBJ1-2; D is perhaps TRBD1 (6 bases). CDR3 length equals 15 residues. V lost 3 bases, J lost 7 bases, and 18 bases lay in between. Germline-derived CDR1 and CDR2 are ENHRY and SYGVKD. The CDR3 reads CAISDRGREIGGYTF. DNA for the CDR3: TGTGCCATCAGTGACAGGGGCAGGGAAATAGGTGGCTACACCTTC.

This clonotype was recorded once. The chain joins TRBV5-4 to TRBJ1-1; 8 bases line up with TRBD1. The CDR3 runs 15 residues. V was pared by 1 base and J by 1 base, with 3 bases of the junction left unmatched. Germline loops: CDR1 SGHNT, CDR2 YYREEE (reference sequence). CDR3 sequence: CASSLLGTGNTEAFF. The CDR3 bases are TGTGCCAGCAGCTTGCTTGGGACAGGGAACACTGAAGCTTTCTTT.

V is TRBV7-2 and J is TRBJ1-3; D gene unclear. The CDR3 is 17 residues long. Germline V lookup: CDR1 SGHTA, CDR2 FQGNSA. Trimming cost V 5 bases and J 0 bases, with 17 bases left between them. The CDR3 DNA follows: TGTGCCAGCAGCCCCCTTATGGGCAGGAACTCTGGAAACACCATATATTTT. Its protein is CASSPLMGRNSGNTIYF.

This clonotype has more than one count but fewer than ten. This chain joins TRBV20-1 and TRBJ2-7; 14 positions match TRBD2. The CDR3 consists of 14 residues. Trimming removed 6 bases from V and 1 base from J; junction bases left unmatched: 2. Germline CDR1 is DFQATT and CDR2 is SNEGSKA (reference sequence). This CDR3 reads CSAGTSGRSYEQYF. CDR3 nucleotides: TGCAGTGCCGGGACTAGCGGGAGATCCTACGAGCAGTACTTC.

The chain employs TRBV7-9 and TRBJ1-6; a possible D gene is TRBD1 (6 bases). Trimming removed 5 bases from V and 7 bases from J, with 12 bases in between. This CDR3 comprises 14 residues. Germline V gives CDR1 SEHNR, CDR2 FQNEAQ (reference sequence). In DNA, the CDR3 is TGTGCCAGCAGCAACAGGGTAGGGAATTCACCCCTCCACTTT. It is translated as CASSNRVGNSPLHF.

The J gene is TRBJ1-2, the V gene TRBV27; 7 bases are a match to TRBD1. V lost 6 bases to trimming and J lost 3 bases; unmatched junction nucleotides: 7. Germline V gives CDR1 MNHEY, CDR2 SMNVEV (reference sequence). The CDR3 runs to 14 residues. CDR3 loop: CASSPTGADYGYTF. As DNA, the CDR3 is TGTGCCAGCAGCCCCACAGGGGCAGACTATGGCTACACCTTC.

The chain uses TRBV11-3 and TRBJ1-3; D is unclear. From germline, CDR1 is SGHNT and CDR2 YENEEA. This CDR3 is 17 amino acids long. V dropped 5 bases and J dropped 8 bases, with 25 bases sitting between them. The CDR3 spells CASSPLTGAAFPDTIYF. The CDR3 nucleotides read TGTGCCAGCAGCCCCCTTACGGGCGCAGCCTTTCCCGACACCATATATTTT. Using reference TRBV11-3 and TRBJ1-3 for the parts outside the CDR3, the full variable domain is EAGVVQSPRYKIIEKKQPVAFWCNPISGHNTLYWYLQNLGQGPELLIRYENEEAVDDSQLPKDRFSAERLKGVDSTLKIQPAELGDSAVYLCASSPLTGAAFPDTIYFGEGSWLTVV.

This clonotype was found a few times. The chain uses TRBV7-2 and TRBJ2-3; TRBD1 might be the D (5 bases). Germline-derived CDR1 and CDR2 are SGHTA and FQGNSA. V was shortened by 1 base and J by 0 bases, with 8 bases between the two germline ends. This CDR3 region has 15 residues. CDR3 residues: CASSLGGVSTDTQYF. The DNA for the CDR3 is TGTGCCAGCAGCTTAGGGGGCGTAAGCACAGATACGCAGTATTTT. The full variable domain, rest sourced from reference TRBV7-2 and TRBJ2-3, is GAGVSQSPSNKVTEKGKDVELRCDPISGHTALYWYRQSLGQGLEFLIYFQGNSAPDKSGLPSDRFSAERTGGSVSTLTIQRTQQEDSAVYLCASSLGGVSTDTQYFGPGTRLTVL.

The V call is TRBV10-3, the J call TRBJ2-5, with TRBD2 identical over 9 bases. Trimming took 3 bases from V and 5 from J; bases not matched to a gene: 7. CDR3 size: 15 residues. Germline assignment: CDR1 ENHRY and CDR2 SYGVKD. CDR3 coding DNA: TGTGCCATCAGTGACTCAGCGGGGGGAAGGGAGACCCAGTACTTC. As protein: CAISDSAGGRETQYF.

This clonotype was seen only a few times. This chain joins TRBV11-3 and TRBJ2-3; D unclear. Germline V gives CDR1 SGHNT, CDR2 YENEEA. The CDR3 length is 15 residues. V was cut by 2 bases and J by 0 bases, with 9 bases left in between. The CDR3 DNA reads as TGTGCCAGCAGCTTACTTTCCCCTAGCACAGATACGCAGTATTTT. Translating it yields CASSLLSPSTDTQYF.

V and J are TRBV12-3 or TRBV12-4 and TRBJ1-5; D not resolved. Trimming pared 8 bases from V and 2 bases from J, leaving 19 bases between. The CDR3 covers 16 residues. CDR3: CASSIQAGIRNQPQHF. CDR3 bases: TGTGCCAGCTCAATTCAAGCAGGAATTCGCAATCAGCCCCAGCATTTT.

The chain employs TRBV5-1 and TRBJ2-3, with 7 positions matching TRBD2. Germline V lookup: CDR1 SGHRS, CDR2 YFSETQ. The junction had 5 bases not matched to a gene; V was cut back by 4 bases and J by 3 bases. The CDR3 loop spans 14 amino acids. This chain's CDR3 is CASSPLAATDTQYF. CDR3 DNA sequence: TGCGCCAGCAGCCCCCTAGCGGCAACAGATACGCAGTATTTT.

This chain connects TRBV20-1 to TRBJ1-6; 7 bases align to TRBD1. The CDR3 is 15 amino acids. V was clipped by 1 base and J by 11 bases; unmatched bases: 11. Germline CDR1 is DFQATT and CDR2 is SNEGSKA (reference sequence). The chain's CDR3 is CSARGRDSVRAPLHF. In DNA form, the CDR3 reads TGCAGTGCTAGAGGGAGGGACAGCGTTCGGGCACCCCTCCACTTT.

The chain combines TRBV6-1 with TRBJ1-1; 7 bases are a match to TRBD1. Germline loops: CDR1 MNHNS, CDR2 SASEGT. The CDR3 totals 13 residues. Trimming removed 8 bases from V and 5 bases from J; junction bases left unmatched: 8. The DNA for the CDR3 is TGTGCCAGCGGGAGACAGGGAGGAACTGAAGCTTTCTTT. It yields the protein CASGRQGGTEAFF.

The sample holds a few counts of this clonotype. The rearrangement uses TRBV5-4 and TRBJ1-5; the D gene is possibly TRBD1 (6 bases). Germline loops: CDR1 SGHNT, CDR2 YYREEE (reference sequence). Trimming removed 0 bases at V and 6 bases at J, with 13 bases between. CDR3 length: 15 amino acids. The CDR3 protein is CASSLGGGAGQPQHF. CDR3 in DNA: TGTGCCAGCAGCTTGGGAGGGGGGGCAGGTCAGCCCCAGCATTTT.

Worth noting for this clonotype: An end of the junction differs from the germline gene, which may be a read error. The chain joins TRBV2 to TRBJ1-1, with D maybe TRBD1 (5 bases). The CDR3 has 13 amino acids. CDR1 is SNHLY, CDR2 FYNNEI, per germline. CDR3 DNA: TGTGCCTGCAGCTCCCAGGGGAACACTGAAGCTTTCTTT. Its translation: CACSSQGNTEAFF.

In its sample, this clonotype was seen a few times. The chain couples TRBV20-1 to TRBJ1-6; the D gene is possibly TRBD1 (5 bases). Trimming cost V 5 bases and J 1 base, with 18 bases left between them. The CDR3 extends over 17 amino acids. The germline V gene encodes CDR1 DFQATT and CDR2 SNEGSKA (reference sequence). The CDR3 region has the DNA TGCAGTGCTTGGGACGGAAAGGAGGATTCCTATAATTCACCCCTCCACTTT. Its translation is CSAWDGKEDSYNSPLHF.

DNA for the CDR3: TGTGCCAGCCGACCGGGACTAGCGGGGCCGTACGAGCAGTACTTC. It yields the protein CASRPGLAGPYEQYF. The chain has TRBV6-1 and TRBJ2-7, with 13 bases aligning to TRBD2. Per the germline V gene, CDR1 is MNHNS and CDR2 is SASEGT. The CDR3 extends over 15 amino acids. Germline trimming cut 8 bases from V and 4 bases from J; bases unmatched to any gene: 8.

This chain uses TRBV20-1 with TRBJ1-6; perhaps TRBD1 as D (5 bases). This CDR3 comprises 18 residues. The germline V and J ends were trimmed by 7 bases and 0 bases, with 22 bases remaining between them. CDR1 is DFQATT, CDR2 SNEGSKA, per germline (reference sequence). In nucleotides, the CDR3 is TGCAGTGTCGGGCGGGGCGCGTTGAGTAGCTCCTATAATTCACCCCTCCACTTT. Protein sequence: CSVGRGALSSSYNSPLHF.

This chain links TRBV7-9 with TRBJ2-1; no clear D. Per germline, CDR1 SEHNR and CDR2 FQNEAQ (reference sequence). The CDR3 is 16 residues long. The V gene lost 4 bases and the J gene lost 1 base, with 14 bases spanning the gap. The CDR3 loop is CASSSLKGSSYNEQFF. DNA of the CDR3: TGTGCCAGCAGCTCCCTTAAAGGCAGTTCCTACAATGAGCAGTTCTTC.

By share of the sample, this clonotype is medium-sized (0.01 to 0.1%). V and J are TRBV19 and TRBJ1-2; 7 nucleotides line up with TRBD1. The CDR3 covers 12 residues. The V and J ends lost 5 bases and 4 bases, in that order; junction bases with no gene match: 1. Germline V CDR1 and CDR2: LNHDA, SQIVND (reference sequence). The CDR3 DNA reads as TGTGCCAGTAGTCGACAGGGCTATGGCTACACCTTC. Protein product: CASSRQGYGYTF.